What follows are 8 T cell receptor beta chains derived from one specimen sequenced in a study of blood T cell repertoires in COVID-19. Clones were read by immunoSEQ multiplex PCR, and TCRdb kept only the in-frame ones, dropping some. The data hold some 120,000 clones, with approximately 86% observed a single time. The sample taken for sequencing was peripheral blood. The receptors come from a man aged 40-49 years with acute or convalescent COVID-19.

The chain joins TRBV5-1 to TRBJ1-1; no clear D gene. Germline CDR1 and CDR2: SGHRS and YFSETQ. Between the trimmed V and J ends, which lost 7 bases and 5 bases, there was a span of 9 bases. There are 11 residues in the CDR3. CDR3 nucleotide sequence: TGCGCCAGCGCCGGGAGGACTGAAGCTTTCTTT. Translation gives CASAGRTEAFF.

The chain employs TRBV19 and TRBJ1-2, with D perhaps matching TRBD1 (6 bases). Germline lookup yields CDR1 LNHDA and CDR2 SQIVND (reference sequence). Trimming stripped 6 bases from V and 8 bases from J, with 19 bases between. This CDR3 is built from 14 residues. CDR3 residues: CASRATTGWGGYTF. The CDR3 nucleotides are TGTGCCAGTAGAGCTACCACAGGGTGGGGCGGCTACACCTTC. The full variable domain, rest sourced from reference TRBV19 and TRBJ1-2, is DGGITQSPKYLFRKEGQNVTLSCEQNLNHDAMYWYRQDPGQGLRLIYYSQIVNDFQKGDIAEGYSVSREKKESFPLTVTSAQKNPTAFYLCASRATTGWGGYTFGSGTRLTVV.

The chain combines TRBV6-1 with TRBJ1-5; D may be TRBD1 (5 bases). Germline loops: CDR1 MNHNS, CDR2 SASEGT. Trimming shortened V by 2 bases and J by 2 bases, and 13 bases separated the two germline ends. The CDR3 has 16 amino acids. CDR3 bases: TGTGCCAGCAGTGAACTAGGAGGGACGGGCAATCAGCCCCAGCATTTT. Translating gives CASSELGGTGNQPQHF.

This chain joins TRBV6-2 or TRBV6-3 and TRBJ2-1; D possibly corresponds to TRBD2 (5 bases). The length of the CDR3 is 16 residues. Trimming pared 0 bases from V and 6 bases from J, leaving 15 bases between. Per the germline V gene, CDR1 is MNHEY and CDR2 is SVGEGT. CDR3 loop: CASSYSILASANEQFF. The CDR3, as DNA: TGTGCCAGCAGTTACTCGATCCTAGCTTCCGCCAATGAGCAGTTCTTC.

This chain connects TRBV10-1 to TRBJ2-5, with a tentative D call TRBD2 (6 bases). Trimming cost V 0 bases and J 5 bases, with 7 bases left between them. The CDR3 covers 13 residues. Germline values: CDR1 WNHNN, CDR2 SYGVQD (reference sequence). CDR3 nucleotide sequence: TGCGCCAGCAGTGAGTCAGGGAGGGAGACCCAGTACTTC. It translates to CASSESGRETQYF.

This sequence joins TRBV9 and TRBJ2-7, with D possibly TRBD1 on 6 matching bases. The germline CDR1 and CDR2 sequences are SGDLS and YYNGEE. Trimming pared 0 bases from V and 5 bases from J, leaving 9 bases between. CDR3 length: 13 amino acids. DNA for the CDR3: TGTGCCAGCAGCGTAGCCGAGGGGGACGAGCAGTACTTC. Residues: CASSVAEGDEQYF. Looking up the rest from reference TRBV9 and TRBJ2-7 gives the full variable domain: DSGVTQTPKHLITATGQRVTLRCSPRSGDLSVYWYQQSLDQGLQFLIQYYNGEERAKGNILERFSAQQFPDLHSELNLSSLELGDSALYFCASSVAEGDEQYFGPGTRLTVT.

This chain uses TRBV25-1 with TRBJ1-2; possibly TRBD1 for D (5 bases). Germline V CDR1 and CDR2: MGHDK, SYGVNS. CDR3 length: 14 amino acids. Trimming shortened V by 5 bases and J by 2 bases, and 12 bases separated the two germline ends. The CDR3: CASSPPGGNYGYTF. In DNA form, the CDR3 reads TGTGCCAGCAGTCCCCCGGGGGGGAACTATGGCTACACCTTC.

CDR3 sequence: CASSGLAGLVDTQYF. The CDR3, as DNA: TGTGCCAGCAGTGGACTAGCGGGGCTCGTGGATACGCAGTATTTT. This sequence joins TRBV2 and TRBJ2-3; 11 nucleotides match TRBD2. Germline assignment: CDR1 SNHLY and CDR2 FYNNEI. The CDR3 has 15 amino acids. V lost 4 bases, J lost 6 bases, and 6 bases stayed unmatched.